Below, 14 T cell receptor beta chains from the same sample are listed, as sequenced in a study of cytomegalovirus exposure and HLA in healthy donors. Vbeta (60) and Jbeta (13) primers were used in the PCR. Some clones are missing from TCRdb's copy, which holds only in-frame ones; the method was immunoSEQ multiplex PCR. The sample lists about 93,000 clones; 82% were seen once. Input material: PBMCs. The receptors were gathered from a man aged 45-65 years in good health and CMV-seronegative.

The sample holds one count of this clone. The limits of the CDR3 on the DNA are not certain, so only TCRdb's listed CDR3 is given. CDR3 residues: CASSLGTGQRLYGYTF. The chain employs TRBV27 and TRBJ1-2; the listed D gene, TRBD1, was not tested against the DNA. The length of the CDR3 is 16 amino acids, counting both ends. The germline gives CDR1 MNHEY, CDR2 SMNVEV (reference sequence).

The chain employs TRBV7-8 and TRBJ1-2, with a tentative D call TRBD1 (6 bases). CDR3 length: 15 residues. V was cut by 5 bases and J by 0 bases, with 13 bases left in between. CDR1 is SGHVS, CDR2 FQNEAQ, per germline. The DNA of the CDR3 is TGTGCCAGCAGCCCCAACAGGGAAGCTAACTATGGCTACACCTTC. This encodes CASSPNREANYGYTF.

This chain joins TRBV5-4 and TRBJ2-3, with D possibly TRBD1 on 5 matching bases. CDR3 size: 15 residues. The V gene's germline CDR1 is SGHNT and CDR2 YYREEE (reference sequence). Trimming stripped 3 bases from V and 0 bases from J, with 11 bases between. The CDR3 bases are TGTGCCAGCAGCTCAACAGGACATAGCACAGATACGCAGTATTTT. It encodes CASSSTGHSTDTQYF.

The CDR3 coding sequence is TGTGCCAGCAGCGTGGGCAGCCACAATCAGCCCCAGCATTTT. It encodes CASSVGSHNQPQHF. This rearrangement joins TRBV9 to TRBJ1-5; unclear D gene. With 2 bases removed from V and 3 bases from J, the gap between germline ends came to 9 bases. The CDR3 is made up of 14 amino acids. Germline V gives CDR1 SGDLS, CDR2 YYNGEE.

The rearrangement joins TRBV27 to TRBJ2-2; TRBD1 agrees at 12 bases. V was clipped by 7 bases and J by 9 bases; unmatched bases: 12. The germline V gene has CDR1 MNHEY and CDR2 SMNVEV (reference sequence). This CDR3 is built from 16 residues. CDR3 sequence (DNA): TGTGCCAGCACCTCCGGACCGGGACAGGGGGCTTGGGAGCTGTTTTTT. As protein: CASTSGPGQGAWELFF.

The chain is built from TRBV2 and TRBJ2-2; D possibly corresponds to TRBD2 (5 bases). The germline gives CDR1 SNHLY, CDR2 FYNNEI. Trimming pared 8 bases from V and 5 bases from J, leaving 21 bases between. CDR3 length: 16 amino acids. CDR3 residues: CASGPLRPKRTGELFF. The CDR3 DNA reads TGTGCCAGCGGCCCCCTCCGTCCCAAGCGGACCGGGGAGCTGTTTTTT.

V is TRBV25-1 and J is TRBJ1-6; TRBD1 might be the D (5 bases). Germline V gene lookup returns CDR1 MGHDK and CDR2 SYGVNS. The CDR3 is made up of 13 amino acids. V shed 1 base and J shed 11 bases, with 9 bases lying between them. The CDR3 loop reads CASSEWDYTPLHF. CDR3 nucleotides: TGTGCCAGCAGTGAATGGGACTACACACCCCTCCACTTT.

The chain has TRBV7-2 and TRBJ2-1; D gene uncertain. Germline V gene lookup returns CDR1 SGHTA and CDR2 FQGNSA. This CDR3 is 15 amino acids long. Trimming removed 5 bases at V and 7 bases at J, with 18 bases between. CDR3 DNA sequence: TGTGCCAGCAGCACCGTAATCGGGTCTTCAAATGAGCAGTTCTTC. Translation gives CASSTVIGSSNEQFF.

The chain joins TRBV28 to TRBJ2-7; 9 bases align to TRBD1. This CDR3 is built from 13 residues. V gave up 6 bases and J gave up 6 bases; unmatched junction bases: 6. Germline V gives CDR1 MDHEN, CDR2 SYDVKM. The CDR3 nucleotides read TGTGCCAGCAGCCCGGCGGACAGGGGCGAGCAGTACTTC. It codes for CASSPADRGEQYF.

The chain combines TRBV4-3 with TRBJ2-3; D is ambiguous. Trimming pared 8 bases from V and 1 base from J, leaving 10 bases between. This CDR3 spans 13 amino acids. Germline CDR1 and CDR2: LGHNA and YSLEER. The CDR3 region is CASGPRGTDTQYF. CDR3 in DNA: TGCGCCAGCGGCCCTCGCGGCACAGATACGCAGTATTTT.

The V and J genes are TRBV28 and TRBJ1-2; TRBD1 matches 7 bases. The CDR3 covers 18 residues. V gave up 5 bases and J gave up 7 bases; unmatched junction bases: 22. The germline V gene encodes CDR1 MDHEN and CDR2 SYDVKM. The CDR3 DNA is TGTGCCAGCAGTCTAGATTCCGGGACAGCTATCGTCGGTGGTGGCTACACCTTC. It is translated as CASSLDSGTAIVGGGYTF.

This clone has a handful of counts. The CDR3 nucleotides are TGTGCCAGCAGCGTAGTTTCCCCCCTTTTACAGGATGAAGCTTTCTTT. Protein product: CASSVVSPLLQDEAFF. V usage is TRBV9 and J usage is TRBJ1-1, with D maybe TRBD1 (5 bases). V gave up 0 bases and J gave up 7 bases, with 19 bases separating them. The CDR3 has 16 residues. Looked up from germline, CDR1 is SGDLS and CDR2 is YYNGEE.

The CDR3 spells CAWSALTSGSFDTQYF. CDR3 DNA sequence: TGTGCCTGGAGTGCTTTGACTAGCGGGAGCTTCGATACGCAGTATTTT. The rearrangement uses TRBV30 and TRBJ2-3; 12 positions agree with TRBD2. V shed 1 base, J shed 6 bases, and the junction held 8 bases outside the gene matches. CDR3 size: 16 residues. Germline V gives CDR1 GTSNPN, CDR2 SVGIG (reference sequence).

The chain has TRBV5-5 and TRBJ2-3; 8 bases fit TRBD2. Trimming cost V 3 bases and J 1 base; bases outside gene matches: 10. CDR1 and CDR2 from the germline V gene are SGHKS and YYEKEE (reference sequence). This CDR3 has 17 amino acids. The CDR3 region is CASSYTTRGAGTDTQYF. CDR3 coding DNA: TGTGCCAGCAGCTATACAACGCGGGGGGCGGGCACAGATACGCAGTATTTT.